A selection of T cell receptor beta chains follows, all from one sample in a study of CD8 T cells in Susac syndrome. A single record per CDR3 protein comes from TCRdb applying MiXCR to the immunoSEQ multiplex PCR reads. The sample has around 200,000 distinct CDR3 sequences, approximately 94% seen once; the top ten hold 0.098%. The sequencing sample was made of CD4+ T cells from PBMCs. Receptor source: a human donor with Susac syndrome. Each CDR3 is given with its conserved first and last residue. The D gene is left open where the match is weak. Clone size, where shown, is once, few, many, or a class for clones that have expanded.

size,J,D,V,CDR3,DNA
-,TRBJ2-7,-,TRBV29-1,CSVEDRAGGGSSYEQYF,TGCAGCGTTGAAGATCGAGCCGGGGGCGGTAGCTCCTACGAGCAGTACTTC
-,TRBJ1-2,-,TRBV30,CAWKSIYGYTF,TGTGCCTGGAAGTCGATCTATGGCTACACCTTC
-,TRBJ2-5,TRBD2,TRBV7-9,CASSRGLAGEETQYF,TGTGCCAGCAGCCGAGGACTAGCGGGGGAAGAGACCCAGTACTTC
once,TRBJ1-1,-,TRBV20-1,CSASDSNTEAFF,TGCAGTGCCAGTGACTCGAACACTGAAGCTTTCTTT
-,TRBJ1-2,-,TRBV20-1,CSARIVGFNYGYTF,TGCAGTGCTAGGATTGTTGGATTTAACTATGGCTACACCTTC
-,TRBJ2-2,TRBD1,TRBV10-3,CAISVTGDTGELFF,TGTGCCATCAGTGTGACAGGGGACACCGGGGAGCTGTTTTTT
-,TRBJ2-3,TRBD1,TRBV7-3,CASSLGGRAGGADTQYF,TGTGCCAGCAGCTTAGGGGGCAGGGCAGGGGGCGCAGATACGCAGTATTTT
-,TRBJ1-2,TRBD1,TRBV3-1,CASSPGQGARGYTF,TGTGCCAGCAGCCCAGGACAGGGGGCACGGGGCTACACCTTC
-,TRBJ1-1,-,TRBV12-3/TRBV12-4,CASSLQGVTEAFF,TGTGCCAGCAGTTTACAGGGTGTCACTGAAGCTTTCTTT
-,TRBJ2-3,TRBD2,TRBV29-1,CSPRGGGGAGGRDTQYF,TGCAGCCCCCGCGGAGGGGGCGGGGCGGGGGGGCGTGATACGCAGTATTTT
-,TRBJ2-5,-,TRBV19,CASSIDLSAETQYF,TGTGCCAGTAGTATAGATCTTTCAGCGGAGACCCAGTACTTC
-,TRBJ2-5,TRBD2,TRBV29-1,CSGTGLAGGLGETQYF,TGCAGCGGCACGGGACTAGCGGGGGGCCTGGGTGAGACCCAGTACTTC
-,TRBJ1-2,-,TRBV23-1,CASSQRRVLYGYTF,TGCGCCAGCAGTCAGCGAAGGGTGCTCTATGGCTACACCTTC
-,TRBJ2-7,-,TRBV9,CASSVGPMGYEQYF,TGTGCCAGCAGCGTAGGGCCGATGGGCTACGAGCAGTACTTC
-,TRBJ2-3,-,TRBV5-1,CASSLGGITQYF,TGCGCCAGCAGCTTGGGTGGGATTACGCAGTATTTT
-,TRBJ1-2,-,TRBV4-3,CASSQDGQGTGGYTF,TGCGCCAGCAGCCAAGATGGGCAGGGAACTGGTGGCTACACCTTC
-,TRBJ1-1,TRBD1,TRBV12-3/TRBV12-4,CASSIDRAEAFF,TGTGCCAGCAGCATTGACAGGGCTGAAGCTTTCTTT
-,TRBJ1-2,-,TRBV20-1,CSARRTDNYGYTF,TGCAGTGCTAGACGGACAGATAACTATGGCTACACCTTC
-,TRBJ2-7,-,TRBV7-2,CASSWASSSYEQYF,TGTGCCAGCAGCTGGGCTTCGAGCTCCTACGAGCAGTACTTC
-,TRBJ2-7,-,TRBV2,CASTPRPSSYEQYF,TGTGCCAGCACACCGCGACCCAGCTCCTACGAGCAGTACTTC
-,TRBJ2-2,-,TRBV12-3/TRBV12-4,CASSLGGTGELFF,TGTGCCAGCAGTTTGGGTGGCACCGGGGAGCTGTTTTTT
-,TRBJ1-4,-,TRBV20-1,CSATGNNEKLFF,TGCAGTGCTACAGGGAATAATGAAAAACTGTTTTTT
-,TRBJ2-3,-,TRBV15,CATSRDLPPSTDTQYF,TGTGCCACCAGCAGAGATCTTCCACCTAGCACAGATACGCAGTATTTT
-,TRBJ2-7,-,TRBV18,CASSRSGREVNEQYF,TGTGCCAGCTCACGTTCGGGCAGGGAGGTGAACGAGCAGTACTTC
-,TRBJ2-1,-,TRBV29-1,CSVGQENNEQFF,TGCAGCGTCGGGCAGGAAAACAATGAGCAGTTCTTC
-,TRBJ1-1,TRBD1,TRBV29-1,CSVEGTGTTEAFF,TGCAGCGTTGAAGGGACAGGGACGACTGAAGCTTTCTTT
-,TRBJ2-1,-,TRBV5-4,CASSSDWSSYNEQFF,TGTGCCAGCAGCTCCGACTGGAGCTCCTACAATGAGCAGTTCTTC
-,TRBJ2-2,-,TRBV6-5,CASRGPGQNTGELFF,TGTGCCAGCAGGGGACCGGGACAGAACACCGGGGAGCTGTTTTTT
-,TRBJ2-1,-,TRBV20-1,CSAREAGTPSYNEQFF,TGCAGTGCTAGAGAGGCCGGGACTCCCTCCTACAATGAGCAGTTCTTC
-,TRBJ2-1,-,TRBV25-1,CASSVIHHETVGRFF,TGTGCCAGCAGTGTAATACACCACGAGACCGTAGGGCGGTTCTTC
-,TRBJ2-3,-,TRBV7-9,CASSLARFPNRGTDTQYF,TGTGCCAGCAGCTTAGCGCGGTTCCCCAACCGCGGCACAGATACGCAGTATTTT
-,TRBJ2-1,TRBD1,TRBV19,CASSMVHGTGNEQFF,TGTGCCAGTAGTATGGTCCACGGGACAGGGAATGAGCAGTTCTTC
-,TRBJ2-6,-,TRBV5-1,CASSSLISGANVLTF,TGCGCCAGCAGCTCCCTGATCTCTGGGGCCAACGTCCTGACTTTC
-,TRBJ2-1,TRBD1,TRBV3-1,CASSLGDRVGYNEQFF,TGTGCCAGCAGCCTCGGGGACAGGGTGGGATACAATGAGCAGTTCTTC
-,TRBJ2-6,-,TRBV20-1,CSARRPSGANVLTF,TGCAGTGCTAGACGCCCATCTGGGGCCAACGTCCTGACTTTC
-,TRBJ1-5,-,TRBV11-2,CASSLGRHSNQPQHF,TGTGCCAGCAGCTTAGGGCGGCATAGCAATCAGCCCCAGCATTTT
-,TRBJ2-5,TRBD2,TRBV20-1,CSATARSGVQETQYF,TGCAGTGCCACCGCCCGTAGCGGGGTCCAAGAGACCCAGTACTTC
once,TRBJ2-2,TRBD1,TRBV24-1,CATSDRLGQGTGELFF,TGTGCCACCAGTGATAGGCTTGGACAGGGAACCGGGGAGCTGTTTTTT
-,TRBJ1-1,-,TRBV11-1,CASSALSEAFF,TGTGCCAGCAGCGCCTTATCTGAAGCTTTCTTT
-,TRBJ2-5,-,TRBV7-2,CASSLGGGLRETQYF,TGTGCCAGCAGCTTAGGAGGCGGGCTCCGGGAGACCCAGTACTTC
-,TRBJ2-2,-,TRBV30,CAWSATDTGELFF,TGTGCCTGGAGTGCGACAGATACCGGGGAGCTGTTTTTT
-,TRBJ2-3,-,TRBV14,CASSQLKGPDTQYF,TGTGCCAGCAGCCAACTAAAGGGGCCAGATACGCAGTATTTT
-,TRBJ2-5,-,TRBV15,CATSRAPQETQYF,TGTGCCACCAGCAGGGCCCCCCAAGAGACCCAGTACTTC
-,TRBJ1-2,TRBD1,TRBV20-1,CSAKSRSGQTMGPYGYTF,TGCAGTGCCAAATCCCGATCGGGACAGACAATGGGCCCCTATGGCTACACCTTC
-,TRBJ1-2,-,TRBV5-1,CASSSETAFYGYTF,TGCGCCAGCAGCTCGGAGACAGCTTTCTATGGCTACACCTTC
-,TRBJ2-1,-,TRBV20-1,CSAPGNYYNEQFF,TGCAGTGCCCCGGGCAACTACTACAATGAGCAGTTCTTC
-,TRBJ2-3,-,TRBV3-1,CASSQAGDTQYF,TGTGCCAGCAGCCAAGCGGGCGATACGCAGTATTTT
-,TRBJ2-5,-,TRBV3-1,CASSQDWGQTQYF,TGTGCCAGCAGCCAAGATTGGGGACAGACCCAGTACTTC
-,TRBJ2-7,-,TRBV3-1,CASSPNRLSYEQYF,TGTGCCAGCAGCCCCAACCGGCTATCCTACGAGCAGTACTTC
-,TRBJ2-1,TRBD2,TRBV4-2,CASSDLAGGIQGEQFF,TGTGCCAGCAGCGATTTAGCGGGGGGGATCCAGGGTGAGCAGTTCTTC
-,TRBJ1-1,-,TRBV18,CASSPGHLDTEAFF,TGTGCCAGCTCACCTGGACACCTCGACACTGAAGCTTTCTTT
-,TRBJ1-5,-,TRBV4-2,CASSQDSRALSNQPQHF,TGTGCCAGCAGCCAAGATAGTAGGGCGCTTAGCAATCAGCCCCAGCATTTT
-,TRBJ2-2,-,TRBV20-1,CSAQRALHTGELFF,TGCAGTGCCCAAAGGGCCCTACACACCGGGGAGCTGTTTTTT
-,TRBJ2-7,TRBD1,TRBV20-1,CSASTGQGSREQYF,TGCAGTGCCAGTACGGGACAGGGGTCTCGAGAGCAGTACTTC
-,TRBJ2-7,TRBD2,TRBV4-1,CASSPFGLAADEQYF,TGCGCCAGCAGCCCTTTTGGACTAGCGGCCGACGAGCAGTACTTC
-,TRBJ1-1,TRBD1,TRBV30,CAWKGARTEAFF,TGTGCCTGGAAGGGGGCACGGACTGAAGCTTTCTTT
-,TRBJ1-1,-,TRBV10-3,CAISEAGRDTEAFF,TGTGCCATCAGTGAGGCGGGAAGAGACACTGAAGCTTTCTTT